The T cell receptor (beta chain) described here comes from a study of neurological immune-mediated disorders. Overall study results and limits: While HTLV-1-associated myelopathy showed the greatest TCR clonal expansion, multiple sclerosis showed the least, falling below healthy controls.

The sample's time point: longitudinal time-point 2. The unsorted libraries were produced from 2 million PBMCs held at -80 C. Germline values: CDR1 SGHRS, CDR2 YFSETQ. The CDR3 is 14 amino acids. Trimming removed 0 bases from V and 0 bases from J, with 6 bases in between. The cDNA came from 5'RACE, which used 10-nucleotide random UMIs. Over 200 million TCR-beta sequences from 15-18 subjects came from every sequencing run. TCRdb passed the 5' RACE reads through MiXCR, listing each CDR3 protein once. This table has some 100,000 distinct CDR3 sequences, about 13% appearing once. This clonotype has just a few counts. Its specificity is not known.

The sequenced material came from PBMCs. The receptor was derived from a female donor with HTLV-1-associated myelopathy (HAM/TSP). The chain combines TRBV5-1 with TRBJ1-2, with D possibly TRBD1 on 5 matching bases. As DNA, the CDR3 is TGCGCCAGCAGCTTGGCAGGGACTAACTATGGCTACACCTTC. The encoded protein is CASSLAGTNYGYTF.